The source of this T cell receptor (beta chain) is a study of blood T cell repertoires in COVID-19. For the study at large: Sources were T cells, B-cell-depleted T cells, or PBMCs; the material itself was cDNA or gDNA.

Repertoires were generated with immunoSEQ multiplex PCR, while TCRdb's copy carries only in-frame clones and drops some. The sample shows 310,000 or so clones, around 88% of them seen only once. Symptom resolution, clearance, or two negative PCRs marked the recovered donors of Cohort 3. The sequence came from a woman aged 40 to 50 who had recovered from COVID-19. The specimen was PBMCs or T cells enriched from blood (not recorded which).

The CDR3 protein is CASSPAGASSYNEQFF. In DNA, the CDR3 is TGCGCCAGCAGCCCAGCGGGGGCGAGCTCCTACAATGAGCAGTTCTTC. This rearrangement joins TRBV4-1 to TRBJ2-1; 8 bases fit TRBD2. Trimming took 4 bases from V and 0 from J; bases not matched to a gene: 5. The CDR3 extends over 16 amino acids. From germline, CDR1 is MGHRA and CDR2 YSYEKL.